This TCR beta chain originates from a study of OX40 agonist ivuxolimab in advanced cancers. Across the study: Ivuxolimab, an agonistic anti-OX40 (CD134) antibody, was given to patients. Dose-escalation patients had hepatocellular carcinoma, melanoma, renal cell or head and neck cancer.

Germline V gene sequence: CDR1 MNHNS, CDR2 SASEGT. Trimming pared 10 bases from V and 4 bases from J, leaving 13 bases between. The CDR3 spans 13 residues. Method: immunoSEQ multiplex PCR; TCRdb's copy keeps in-frame clones and lacks some. Among 77,000 or so clones, approximately 95% were seen once, and the ten largest hold 0.32%. The TCR was taken from an adult with an advanced solid tumor such as melanoma, head and neck, liver or kidney cancer. Sequences were derived from CD4+ or CD8+ T cells sorted from blood, sampled in a trial of the OX40 agonist ivuxolimab. The V gene is TRBV6-1, the J gene TRBJ1-4; TRBD1 might be the D (6 bases). The CDR3 nucleotides read TGTGCCACCCACACAGGGAATAATGAAAAACTGTTTTTT. It specifies CATHTGNNEKLFF.